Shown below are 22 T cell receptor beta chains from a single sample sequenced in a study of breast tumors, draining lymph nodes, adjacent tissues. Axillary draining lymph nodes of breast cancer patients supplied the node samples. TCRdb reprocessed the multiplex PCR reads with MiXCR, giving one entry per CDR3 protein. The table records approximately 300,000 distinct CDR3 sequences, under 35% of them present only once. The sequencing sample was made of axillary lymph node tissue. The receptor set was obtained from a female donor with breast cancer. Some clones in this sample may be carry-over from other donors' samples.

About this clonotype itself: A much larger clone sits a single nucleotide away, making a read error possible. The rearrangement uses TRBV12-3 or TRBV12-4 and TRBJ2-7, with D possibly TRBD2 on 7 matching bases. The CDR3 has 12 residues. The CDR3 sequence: CTSSGGGPEQYF. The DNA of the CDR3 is TGTACCAGCAGTGGGGGGGGCCCCGAGCAGTACTTC.

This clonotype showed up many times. The CDR3 loop is CASSIGTGHTDTQYF. Written as DNA, the CDR3 is TGTGCCAGTAGTATAGGAACAGGGCACACAGATACGCAGTATTTT. V and J are TRBV19 and TRBJ2-3; a weak D match, TRBD1 (6 bases). The CDR3 loop spans 15 amino acids. V gave up 1 base and J gave up 2 bases, with 10 bases separating them. In germline, CDR1 is LNHDA, CDR2 SQIVND (reference sequence). The variable domain in full, completed from reference TRBV19 and TRBJ2-3, reads DGGITQSPKYLFRKEGQNVTLSCEQNLNHDAMYWYRQDPGQGLRLIYYSQIVNDFQKGDIAEGYSVSREKKESFPLTVTSAQKNPTAFYLCASSIGTGHTDTQYFGPGTRLTVL.

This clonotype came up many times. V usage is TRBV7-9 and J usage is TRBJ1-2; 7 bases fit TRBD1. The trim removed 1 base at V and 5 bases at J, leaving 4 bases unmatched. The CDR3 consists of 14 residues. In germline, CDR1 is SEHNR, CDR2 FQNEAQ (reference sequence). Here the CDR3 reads CASSLGQGEYGYTF. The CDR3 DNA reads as TGTGCCAGCAGCTTAGGCCAGGGGGAATATGGCTACACCTTC.

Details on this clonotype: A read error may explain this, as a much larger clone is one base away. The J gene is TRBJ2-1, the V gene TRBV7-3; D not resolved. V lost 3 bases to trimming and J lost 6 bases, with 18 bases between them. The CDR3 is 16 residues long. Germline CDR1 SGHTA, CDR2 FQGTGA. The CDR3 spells CASSLLGSVSSNEQFF. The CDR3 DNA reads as TGTGCCAGCAGCTTGCTCGGCTCGGTGTCTTCCAATGAGCAGTTCTTC.

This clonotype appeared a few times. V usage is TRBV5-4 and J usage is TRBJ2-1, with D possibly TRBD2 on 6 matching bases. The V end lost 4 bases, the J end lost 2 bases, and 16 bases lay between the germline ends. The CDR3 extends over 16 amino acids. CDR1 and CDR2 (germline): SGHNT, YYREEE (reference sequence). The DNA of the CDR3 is TGTGCCAGCAGCCGCGAGGCGGCGGGGCCCTACAATGAGCAGTTCTTC. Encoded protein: CASSREAAGPYNEQFF.

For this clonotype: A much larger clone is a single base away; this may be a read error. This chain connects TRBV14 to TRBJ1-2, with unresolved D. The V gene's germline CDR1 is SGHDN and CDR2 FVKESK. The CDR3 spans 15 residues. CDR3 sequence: CASSQVYNRPGGSTF. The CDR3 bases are TGTGCCAGCAGCCAAGTTTATAACCGCCCAGGCGGCTCCACCTTC.

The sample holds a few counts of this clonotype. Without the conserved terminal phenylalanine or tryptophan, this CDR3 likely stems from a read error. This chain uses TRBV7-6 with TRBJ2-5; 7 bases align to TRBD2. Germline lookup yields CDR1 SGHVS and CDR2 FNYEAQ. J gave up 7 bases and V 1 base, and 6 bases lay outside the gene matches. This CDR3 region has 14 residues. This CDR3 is CASSLEGTGGTQYL. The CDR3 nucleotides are TGTGCCAGCAGCTTAGAAGGGACGGGAGGGACCCAGTACCTC.

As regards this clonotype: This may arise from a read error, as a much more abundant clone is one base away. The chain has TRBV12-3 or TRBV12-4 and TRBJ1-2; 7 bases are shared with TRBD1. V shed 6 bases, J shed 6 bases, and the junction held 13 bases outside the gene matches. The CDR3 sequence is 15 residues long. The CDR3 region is CASRHLGQRTHGYTF. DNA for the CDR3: TGTGCCAGCAGACACCTGGGACAGCGAACGCATGGCTACACCTTC.

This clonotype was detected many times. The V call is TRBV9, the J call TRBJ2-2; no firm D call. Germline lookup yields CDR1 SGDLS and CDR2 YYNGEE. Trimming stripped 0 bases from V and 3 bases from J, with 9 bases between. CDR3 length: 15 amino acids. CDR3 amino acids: CASSVGDHDTGELFF. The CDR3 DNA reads TGTGCCAGCAGCGTAGGGGATCACGACACCGGGGAGCTGTTTTTT.

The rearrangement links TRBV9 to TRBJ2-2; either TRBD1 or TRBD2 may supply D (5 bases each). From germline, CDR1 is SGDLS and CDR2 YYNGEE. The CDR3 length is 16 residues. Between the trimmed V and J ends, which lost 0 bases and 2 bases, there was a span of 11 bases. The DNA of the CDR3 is TGTGCCAGCAGCGTAGGGGGGTTGGCAAACACCGGGGAGCTGTTTTTT. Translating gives CASSVGGLANTGELFF. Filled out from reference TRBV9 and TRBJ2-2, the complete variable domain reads DSGVTQTPKHLITATGQRVTLRCSPRSGDLSVYWYQQSLDQGLQFLIQYYNGEERAKGNILERFSAQQFPDLHSELNLSSLELGDSALYFCASSVGGLANTGELFFGEGSRLTVL.

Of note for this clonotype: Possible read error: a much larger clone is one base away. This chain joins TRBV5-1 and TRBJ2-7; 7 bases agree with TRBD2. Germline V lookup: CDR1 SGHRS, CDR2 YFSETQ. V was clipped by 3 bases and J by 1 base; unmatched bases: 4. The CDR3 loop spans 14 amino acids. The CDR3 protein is CASSSGLTSYEQYF. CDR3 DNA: TGCGCCAGCAGCTCGGGACTAACTTCCTACGAGCAGTACTTC.

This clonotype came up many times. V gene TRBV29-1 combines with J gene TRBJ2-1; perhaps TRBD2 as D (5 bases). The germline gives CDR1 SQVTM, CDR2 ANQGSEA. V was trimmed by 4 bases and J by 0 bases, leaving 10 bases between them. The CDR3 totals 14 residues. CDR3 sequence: CSVAFTSSYNEQFF. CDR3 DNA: TGCAGCGTTGCGTTTACTAGCTCCTACAATGAGCAGTTCTTC.

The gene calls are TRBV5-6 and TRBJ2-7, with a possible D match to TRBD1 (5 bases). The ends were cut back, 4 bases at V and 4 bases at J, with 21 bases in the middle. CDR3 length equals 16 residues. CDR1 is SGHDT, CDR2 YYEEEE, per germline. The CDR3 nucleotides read TGTGCCAGCAGCCCGACCCGACCCGACAGATATTACGAGCAGTACTTC. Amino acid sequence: CASSPTRPDRYYEQYF.

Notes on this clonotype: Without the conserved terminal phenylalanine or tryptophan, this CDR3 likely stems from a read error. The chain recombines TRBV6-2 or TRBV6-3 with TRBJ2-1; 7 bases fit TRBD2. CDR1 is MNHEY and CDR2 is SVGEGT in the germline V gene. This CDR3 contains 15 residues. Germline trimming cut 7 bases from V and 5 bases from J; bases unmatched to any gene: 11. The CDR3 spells CASTVLAGTNNEQFL. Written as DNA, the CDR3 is TGTGCCAGCACGGTATTAGCGGGTACTAACAATGAGCAGTTCCTC.

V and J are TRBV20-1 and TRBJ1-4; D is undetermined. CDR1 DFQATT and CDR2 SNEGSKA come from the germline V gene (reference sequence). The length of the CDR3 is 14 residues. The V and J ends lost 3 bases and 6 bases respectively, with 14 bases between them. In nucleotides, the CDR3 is TGCAGTGCTAGGGAACCGGGGAGGGATGAAAAACTGTTTTTT. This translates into CSAREPGRDEKLFF.

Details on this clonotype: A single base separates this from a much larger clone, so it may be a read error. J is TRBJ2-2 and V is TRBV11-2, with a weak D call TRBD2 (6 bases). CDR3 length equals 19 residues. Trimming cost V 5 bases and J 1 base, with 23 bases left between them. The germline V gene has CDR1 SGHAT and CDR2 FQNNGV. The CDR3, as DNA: TGTGCCAGCAGCCATCGGGGGAAGGTGGCGATGGGGAACACCGGGGAGCTGTTTTTT. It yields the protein CASSHRGKVAMGNTGELFF.

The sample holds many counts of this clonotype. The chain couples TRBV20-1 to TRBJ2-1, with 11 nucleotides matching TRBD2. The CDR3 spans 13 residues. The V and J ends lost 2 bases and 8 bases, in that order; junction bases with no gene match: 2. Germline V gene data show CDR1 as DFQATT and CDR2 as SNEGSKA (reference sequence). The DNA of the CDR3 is TGCAGTGCTAGACTAGCGGGAGGCGATGAGCAGTTCTTC. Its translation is CSARLAGGDEQFF.

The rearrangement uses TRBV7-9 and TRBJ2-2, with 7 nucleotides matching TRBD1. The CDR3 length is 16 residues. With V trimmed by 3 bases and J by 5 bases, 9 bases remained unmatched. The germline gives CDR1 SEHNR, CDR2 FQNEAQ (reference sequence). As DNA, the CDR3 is TGTGCCAGCAGCTTCGCGTTAGGGGGCGCGACCGGGGAGCTGTTTTTT. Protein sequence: CASSFALGGATGELFF.

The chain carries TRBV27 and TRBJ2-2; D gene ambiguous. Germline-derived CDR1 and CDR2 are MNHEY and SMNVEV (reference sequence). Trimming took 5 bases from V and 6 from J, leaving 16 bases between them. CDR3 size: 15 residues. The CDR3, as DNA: TGTGCCAGCAGTCCGGAGCGCATTTATGCCGGGGAGCTGTTTTTT. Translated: CASSPERIYAGELFF.

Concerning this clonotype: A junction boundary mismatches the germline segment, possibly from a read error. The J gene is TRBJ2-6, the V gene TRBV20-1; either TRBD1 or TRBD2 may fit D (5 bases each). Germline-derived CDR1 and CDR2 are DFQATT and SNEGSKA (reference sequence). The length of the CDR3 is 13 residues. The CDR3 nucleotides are TGCAGTGCTAGAGTCGCCGGGGCCAACGCCCTGACTTTC. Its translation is CSARVAGANALTF.

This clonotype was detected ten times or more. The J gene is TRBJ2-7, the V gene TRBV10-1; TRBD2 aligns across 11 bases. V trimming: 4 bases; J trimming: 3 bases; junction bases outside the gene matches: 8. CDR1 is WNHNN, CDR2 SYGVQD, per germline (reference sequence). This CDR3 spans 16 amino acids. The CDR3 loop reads CASSVGFGTSGYEQYF. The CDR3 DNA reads TGCGCCAGCAGTGTGGGATTCGGGACTAGCGGCTACGAGCAGTACTTC.

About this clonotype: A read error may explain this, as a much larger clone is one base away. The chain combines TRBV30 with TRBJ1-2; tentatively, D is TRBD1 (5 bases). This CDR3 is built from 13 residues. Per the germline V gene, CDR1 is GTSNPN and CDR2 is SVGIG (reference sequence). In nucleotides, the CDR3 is TGTGCCTGGACGCAGGGCTCCGACTATGGCTACGCCTTC. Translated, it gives CAWTQGSDYGYAF.